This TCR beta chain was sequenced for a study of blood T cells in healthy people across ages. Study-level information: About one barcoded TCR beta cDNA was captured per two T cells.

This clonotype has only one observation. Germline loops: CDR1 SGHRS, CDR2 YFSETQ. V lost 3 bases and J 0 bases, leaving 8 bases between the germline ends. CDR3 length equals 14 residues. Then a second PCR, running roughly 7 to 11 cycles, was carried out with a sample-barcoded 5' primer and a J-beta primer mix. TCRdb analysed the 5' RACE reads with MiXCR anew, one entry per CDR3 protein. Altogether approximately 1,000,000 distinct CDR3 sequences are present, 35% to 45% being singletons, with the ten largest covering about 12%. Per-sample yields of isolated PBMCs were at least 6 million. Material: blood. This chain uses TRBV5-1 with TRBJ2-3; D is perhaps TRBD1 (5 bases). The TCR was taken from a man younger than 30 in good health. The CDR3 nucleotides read TGCGCCAGCAGCTGGGGCGAGAGCACAGATACGCAGTATTTT. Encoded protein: CASSWGESTDTQYF.